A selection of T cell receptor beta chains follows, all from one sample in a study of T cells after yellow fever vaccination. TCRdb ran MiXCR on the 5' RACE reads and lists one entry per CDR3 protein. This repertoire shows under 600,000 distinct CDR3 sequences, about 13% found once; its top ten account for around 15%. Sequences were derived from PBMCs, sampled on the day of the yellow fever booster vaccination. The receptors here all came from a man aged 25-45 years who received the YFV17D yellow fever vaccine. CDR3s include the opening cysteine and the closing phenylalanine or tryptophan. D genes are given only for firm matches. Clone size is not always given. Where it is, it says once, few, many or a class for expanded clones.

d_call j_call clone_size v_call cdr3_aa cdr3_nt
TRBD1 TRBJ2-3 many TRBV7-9 CASSPQGADTQYF TGTGCCAGCAGCCCTCAGGGGGCAGATACGCAGTATTTT
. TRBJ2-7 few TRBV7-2 CASSLDLEQYF TGTGCCAGCAGCTTAGATCTCGAGCAGTACTTC
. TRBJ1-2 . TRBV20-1 CSARVAGLYGYTF TGCAGTGCTAGAGTGGCAGGCCTCTATGGCTACACCTTC
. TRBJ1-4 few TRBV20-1 CSAGPGLWGEKLFF TGCAGTGCTGGACCTGGGCTTTGGGGTGAAAAACTGTTTTTT
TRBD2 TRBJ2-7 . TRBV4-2 CASSPVGTSGRTGLEQYF TGTGCCAGCAGCCCGGTTGGGACTAGCGGGAGAACTGGGCTCGAGCAGTACTTC
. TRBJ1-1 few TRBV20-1 CSARVGSFDTEAFF TGCAGTGCTAGAGTTGGTTCCTTCGACACTGAAGCTTTCTTT
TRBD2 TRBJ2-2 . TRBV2 CASSERGGRIGGELFF TGTGCCAGCAGTGAAAGAGGCGGGAGAATCGGCGGGGAGCTGTTTTTT
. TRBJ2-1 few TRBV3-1 CASSQDRTGPYNEQFF TGTGCCAGCAGCCAAGATCGAACAGGACCTTACAATGAGCAGTTCTTC
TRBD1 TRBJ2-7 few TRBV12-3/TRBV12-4 CASSRGTGGLYEQYF TGTGCCAGCAGCCGGGGGACAGGCGGCTTATACGAGCAGTACTTC
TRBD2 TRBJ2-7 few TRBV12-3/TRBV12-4 CASTERGLEQYF TGTGCCAGCACGGAGCGGGGATTGGAGCAGTACTTC
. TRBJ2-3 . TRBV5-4 CASSNASTDTQYF TGTGCCAGCAGCAATGCAAGCACAGATACGCAGTATTTT
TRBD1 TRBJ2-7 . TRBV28 CASSPRTGFFEQYF TGTGCCAGCAGTCCCCGGACAGGGTTTTTTGAGCAGTACTTC
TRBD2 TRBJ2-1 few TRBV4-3 CASSQDSGRANEQFF TGCGCCAGCAGCCAAGATAGCGGGAGGGCCAATGAGCAGTTCTTC
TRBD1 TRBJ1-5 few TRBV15 CAIGQGVVQSQPQHF TGTGCCATCGGACAGGGGGTAGTTCAGAGTCAGCCCCAGCATTTT
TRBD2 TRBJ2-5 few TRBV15 CATRLAGGIETQYF TGTGCCACCCGGCTAGCGGGAGGCATCGAGACCCAGTACTTC
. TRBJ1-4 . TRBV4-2 CASSQAGGKNNEKLFF TGTGCCAGCAGCCAAGCGGGGGGGAAAAATAATGAAAAACTGTTTTTT
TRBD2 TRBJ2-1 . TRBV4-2 CASSQERRGSYNEQFF TGTGCCAGCAGCCAAGAACGGCGCGGGAGTTACAATGAGCAGTTCTTC
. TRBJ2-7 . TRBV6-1 CASSPRRGSYEQYF TGTGCCAGCAGTCCCCGGCGGGGCTCCTACGAGCAGTACTTC